The rows below give T cell receptor beta chains drawn from one sample of a study of T cells after yellow fever vaccination. TCRdb passed the 5' RACE reads through MiXCR, listing each CDR3 protein once. The sample carries 300,000 or so distinct CDR3 sequences, roughly 8.3% recorded once. The sample was PBMCs, taken approximately 40 days after the first yellow fever vaccination. The receptors here all came from a man between 18 and 29 years old who received the YFV17D yellow fever vaccine. Both conserved end residues are part of each CDR3. A D gene is named only where the DNA matches it firmly. Part of the rows lack a size; the others show once, few, many or a class for expanded clones.

clone size: -; J gene: TRBJ1-1; D gene: -; V gene: TRBV12-3/TRBV12-4; CDR3 DNA: TGTGCCAGCAGGACAGAATTTAACACTGAAGCTTTCTTT; CDR3 protein: CASRTEFNTEAFF
clone size: -; J gene: TRBJ2-7; D gene: TRBD1; V gene: TRBV11-2; CDR3 DNA: TGTGCCAGCAGCCTGGACAGGATGAAGGGGGAGCAGTACTTC; CDR3 protein: CASSLDRMKGEQYF
clone size: few; J gene: TRBJ1-2; D gene: -; V gene: TRBV29-1; CDR3 DNA: TGCAGCGTTTGGACCGGACTGAACTATGGCTACACCTTC; CDR3 protein: CSVWTGLNYGYTF
clone size: few; J gene: TRBJ1-1; D gene: -; V gene: TRBV13; CDR3 DNA: TGTGCCAGCGCCGGCCTTTCGGTTGTGAACACTGAAGCTTTCTTT; CDR3 protein: CASAGLSVVNTEAFF
clone size: -; J gene: TRBJ2-5; D gene: -; V gene: TRBV29-1; CDR3 DNA: TGCAGCGCCGACACCGGCTCGACCCAAGAGACCCAGTACTTC; CDR3 protein: CSADTGSTQETQYF
clone size: -; J gene: TRBJ2-7; D gene: -; V gene: TRBV7-9; CDR3 DNA: TGTGCCAGCAGCTCTGGACGGGCCTACGAGCAGTACTTC; CDR3 protein: CASSSGRAYEQYF
clone size: -; J gene: TRBJ2-3; D gene: -; V gene: TRBV20-1; CDR3 DNA: TGCTGTGCTAGAGATCTTGCGGGGGCTTCCACAGATACGCAGTATTTT; CDR3 protein: CCARDLAGASTDTQYF
clone size: few; J gene: TRBJ2-2; D gene: -; V gene: TRBV24-1; CDR3 DNA: TGTGCCACCCAAGGTTGGGGCGACGGGGAGCTGTTTTTT; CDR3 protein: CATQGWGDGELFF
clone size: -; J gene: TRBJ2-3; D gene: TRBD2; V gene: TRBV7-2; CDR3 DNA: TGTGCCAGCAGCTTGACTAGCGGGGGTCGCACAGATACGCAGTATTTT; CDR3 protein: CASSLTSGGRTDTQYF
clone size: few; J gene: TRBJ2-1; D gene: TRBD2; V gene: TRBV28; CDR3 DNA: TGTGCCAGCAGGGGGAAAGCGGGGGGACCTTACGGCAATGAGCAGTTCTTC; CDR3 protein: CASRGKAGGPYGNEQFF
clone size: few; J gene: TRBJ2-7; D gene: TRBD1; V gene: TRBV29-1; CDR3 DNA: TGCAGCGTTAACAGGGGTTCCTACGAGCAGTACTTC; CDR3 protein: CSVNRGSYEQYF
clone size: few; J gene: TRBJ1-1; D gene: TRBD1; V gene: TRBV7-8; CDR3 DNA: TGTGCCAGCAGCTTAGGGTACAGGGGCTCGAACACTGAAGCTTTCTTT; CDR3 protein: CASSLGYRGSNTEAFF
clone size: -; J gene: TRBJ2-7; D gene: -; V gene: TRBV27; CDR3 DNA: TGTGCCAGCAGTTTAAGAAGGACCCCGGAACTCAACGAGCAGTACTTC; CDR3 protein: CASSLRRTPELNEQYF
clone size: -; J gene: TRBJ2-7; D gene: TRBD2; V gene: TRBV20-1; CDR3 DNA: TGCAGTGCTACAGGGACTAGCGGGGGGAGCTACGAGCAGTACTTC; CDR3 protein: CSATGTSGGSYEQYF
clone size: once; J gene: TRBJ2-1; D gene: TRBD2; V gene: TRBV6-5; CDR3 DNA: TGTGCCAGCAGTTACTCTACGCGGGGGGGTGGTGAGCAGTTCTTC; CDR3 protein: CASSYSTRGGGEQFF
clone size: many; J gene: TRBJ2-7; D gene: -; V gene: TRBV4-3; CDR3 DNA: TGCGCCAGCAGCCCCGACAACGGAGCCACCTACGAGCAGTACTTC; CDR3 protein: CASSPDNGATYEQYF
clone size: -; J gene: TRBJ1-5; D gene: TRBD1; V gene: TRBV7-2; CDR3 DNA: TGTGCCAGCAGCACCCGGACAGGTGAGGGTCAGCCCCAGCATTTT; CDR3 protein: CASSTRTGEGQPQHF
clone size: few; J gene: TRBJ2-7; D gene: TRBD2; V gene: TRBV5-1; CDR3 DNA: TGCGCCAGCAGCTTGGGTAGCGGGGGACCCCGCCTATACGAGCAGTACTTC; CDR3 protein: CASSLGSGGPRLYEQYF
clone size: -; J gene: TRBJ2-4; D gene: -; V gene: TRBV20-1; CDR3 DNA: TGCAGTGCTAGCGAGTTTACGGGGCAGAACATTCAGTACTTC; CDR3 protein: CSASEFTGQNIQYF
clone size: -; J gene: TRBJ2-7; D gene: -; V gene: TRBV20-1; CDR3 DNA: TGCAGTGCTAGAGCCCTAGGGGCCGATTACTCCTACGAGCAGTACTTC; CDR3 protein: CSARALGADYSYEQYF
clone size: -; J gene: TRBJ1-5; D gene: -; V gene: TRBV6-2/TRBV6-3; CDR3 DNA: TGTGCCAGCAGTGACCCTCTGCGGCCCCAGCATTTT; CDR3 protein: CASSDPLRPQHF
clone size: few; J gene: TRBJ2-3; D gene: -; V gene: TRBV12-3/TRBV12-4; CDR3 DNA: TGTGCCAGCACCCCAAACGAAAGTGGGAGTACGCAGTATTTT; CDR3 protein: CASTPNESGSTQYF
clone size: -; J gene: TRBJ2-7; D gene: -; V gene: TRBV21-1; CDR3 DNA: TGTGCCAGCAGCAAAGTCAACTCCTACGAGCAGTACTTC; CDR3 protein: CASSKVNSYEQYF
clone size: few; J gene: TRBJ2-7; D gene: -; V gene: TRBV29-1; CDR3 DNA: TGCAGCGCTTCGGACTTCTACGAGCAGTACTTC; CDR3 protein: CSASDFYEQYF
clone size: many; J gene: TRBJ1-2; D gene: -; V gene: TRBV7-2; CDR3 DNA: TGTGCCAGCAGCTTAGCCGGCGGGGGGAGTGGCTACACCTTC; CDR3 protein: CASSLAGGGSGYTF
clone size: few; J gene: TRBJ2-7; D gene: TRBD2; V gene: TRBV27; CDR3 DNA: TGTGCCAGCAGTCCCGGGCTAGCGGGGCCTTACGAGCAGTACTTC; CDR3 protein: CASSPGLAGPYEQYF
clone size: few; J gene: TRBJ1-2; D gene: TRBD1; V gene: TRBV12-3/TRBV12-4; CDR3 DNA: TGTGCCAGCAGTTTCCGGACAGGGGTACGCTACACCTTC; CDR3 protein: CASSFRTGVRYTF